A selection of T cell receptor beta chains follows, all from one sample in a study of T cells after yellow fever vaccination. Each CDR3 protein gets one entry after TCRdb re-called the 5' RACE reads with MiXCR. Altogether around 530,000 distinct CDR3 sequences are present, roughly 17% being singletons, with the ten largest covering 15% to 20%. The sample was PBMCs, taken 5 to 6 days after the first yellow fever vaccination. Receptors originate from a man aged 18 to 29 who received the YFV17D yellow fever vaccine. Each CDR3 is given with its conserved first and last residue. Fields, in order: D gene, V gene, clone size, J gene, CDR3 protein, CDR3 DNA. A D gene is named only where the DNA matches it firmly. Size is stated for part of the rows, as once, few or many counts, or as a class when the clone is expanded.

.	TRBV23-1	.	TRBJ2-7	CARPGTNSYEQYF	TGCGCCAGGCCGGGGACGAACTCCTACGAGCAGTACTTC
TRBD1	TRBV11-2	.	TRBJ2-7	CASRDRGVSYEQYF	TGTGCCAGCAGGGACAGGGGTGTCTCCTACGAGCAGTACTTC
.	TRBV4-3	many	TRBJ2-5	CASSLREQETQYF	TGCGCCAGCAGCCTCAGGGAGCAAGAGACCCAGTACTTC
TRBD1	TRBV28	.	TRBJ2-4	CATGTGRIQYF	TGTGCCACAGGGACAGGGCGCATTCAGTACTTC
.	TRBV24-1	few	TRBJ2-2	CATSDPKLGLGELFF	TGTGCCACCAGTGATCCGAAGCTGGGTCTCGGGGAGCTGTTTTTT
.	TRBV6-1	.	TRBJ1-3	CASTAAGGRNTIYF	TGTGCCAGCACAGCGGCCGGGGGGAGGAACACCATATATTTT
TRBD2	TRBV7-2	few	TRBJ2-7	CASSYRGGFAYEQYF	TGTGCCAGCAGCTATCGGGGAGGGTTCGCCTACGAGCAGTACTTC
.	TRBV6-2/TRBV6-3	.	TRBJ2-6	CASGYGGANVLTF	TGTGCCAGCGGTTACGGTGGGGCCAACGTCCTGACTTTC
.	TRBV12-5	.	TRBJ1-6	CASGLLLGRGNNSPLHF	TGTGCTAGTGGTTTGCTCCTAGGGAGGGGCAATAATTCACCCCTCCACTTT
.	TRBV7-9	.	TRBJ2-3	CASSGGRHTQYF	TGTGCCAGCAGCGGCGGGCGGCATACGCAGTATTTT
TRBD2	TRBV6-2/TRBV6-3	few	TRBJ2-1	CASSYGEGKEKDEQFF	TGTGCCAGCAGTTACGGGGAGGGGAAGGAAAAGGATGAGCAGTTCTTC
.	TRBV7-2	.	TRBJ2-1	CASSLASLRYEQFF	TGTGCCAGCAGCTTAGCCAGCCTTAGATATGAGCAGTTCTTC
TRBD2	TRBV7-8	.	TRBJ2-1	CASSPLLAGGINEQFF	TGTGCCAGCAGCCCACTACTAGCGGGGGGGATCAATGAGCAGTTCTTC
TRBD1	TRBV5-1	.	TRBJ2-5	CASGPIVTGGRETQYF	TGCGCCAGCGGCCCGATCGTGACAGGGGGTCGGGAGACCCAGTACTTC
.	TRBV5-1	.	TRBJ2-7	CASSFATSYEQYF	TGCGCCAGCAGCTTCGCGACTTCTTACGAGCAGTACTTC
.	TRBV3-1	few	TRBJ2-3	CASSQETGTLDTDTQYF	TGTGCCAGCAGCCAAGAAACCGGGACATTGGACACAGATACGCAGTATTTT
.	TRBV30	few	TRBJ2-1	CAWAGLVAGKSSYNEQFF	TGTGCCTGGGCAGGGCTGGTGGCGGGGAAGAGCTCCTACAATGAGCAGTTCTTC
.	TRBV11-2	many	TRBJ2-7	CASSLEPGVILSYEQYF	TGTGCCAGCAGCTTAGAACCAGGAGTCATACTGTCCTACGAGCAGTACTTC
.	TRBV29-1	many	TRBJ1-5	CSVADRMGNQPQHF	TGCAGCGTAGCTGACAGGATGGGCAATCAGCCCCAGCATTTT
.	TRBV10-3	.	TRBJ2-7	CASIPGRQTYEQYF	TGTGCCAGCATTCCGGGGCGGCAAACCTACGAGCAGTACTTC
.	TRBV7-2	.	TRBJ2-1	CASSSTYEQFF	TGTGCCAGCAGCTCGACATATGAGCAGTTCTTC
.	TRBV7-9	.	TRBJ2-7	CASSSIGPYEQYF	TGTGCCAGCAGCTCCATTGGGCCCTACGAGCAGTACTTC
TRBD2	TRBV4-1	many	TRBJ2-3	CASSQGGLAGSTDTQYF	TGCGCCAGCAGCCAAGGGGGATTAGCGGGGAGCACAGATACGCAGTATTTT
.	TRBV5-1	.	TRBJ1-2	CASSLPTGSNYGYTF	TGCGCCAGCAGCTTGCCGACAGGAAGTAACTATGGCTACACCTTC
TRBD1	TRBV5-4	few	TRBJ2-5	CASSSAGGRDTQYF	TGTGCCAGCAGCTCCGCAGGGGGAAGGGACACCCAGTACTTC
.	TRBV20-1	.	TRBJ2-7	CSAPKTVSLEQYF	TGCAGTGCCCCGAAGACCGTTTCCCTCGAGCAGTACTTC
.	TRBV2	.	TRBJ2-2	CASRVAAGELFF	TGTGCCAGCAGGGTAGCGGCCGGGGAGCTGTTTTTT
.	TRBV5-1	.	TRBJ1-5	CASSEGGRVNQPQHF	TGCGCCAGCAGCGAAGGTGGTAGGGTCAATCAGCCCCAGCATTTT
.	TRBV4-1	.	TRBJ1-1	CASSLRKTVNTEAFF	TGCGCCAGCAGCCTACGTAAAACAGTGAACACTGAAGCTTTCTTT
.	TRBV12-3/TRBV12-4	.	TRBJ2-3	CASTQNGGRSDTQYF	TGTGCCAGCACCCAAAATGGGGGGCGCTCAGATACGCAGTATTTT
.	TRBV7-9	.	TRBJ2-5	CASSFVTGRQETQYF	TGTGCCAGCAGCTTTGTCACAGGCCGACAAGAGACCCAGTACTTC
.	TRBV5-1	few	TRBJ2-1	CASSLAIPSYNEQFF	TGCGCCAGCAGCTTGGCCATTCCCTCCTACAATGAGCAGTTCTTC
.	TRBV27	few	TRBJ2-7	CASSLGRFYEQYF	TGTGCCAGCAGTCTCGGACGGTTCTACGAGCAGTACTTC
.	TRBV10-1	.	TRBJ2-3	CASREDSTDTQYF	TGCGCCAGCAGAGAGGACAGTACAGATACGCAGTATTTT
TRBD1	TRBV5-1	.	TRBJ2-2	CASSQMRGPGELFF	TGCGCCAGCAGCCAGATGAGGGGGCCCGGGGAGCTGTTTTTT